The 15 T cell receptor beta chains listed next were all sequenced from one sample in a study of shared clonotypes between healthy human individuals. Measured with immunoSEQ multiplex PCR; TCRdb has only the in-frame clones, and not every one. The table lists about 2.3 million clones, 85% to 95% of them singletons. The sequenced sample was naive CD4+ T cells from PBMCs. Subset noted: CD45RA+ positively selected. The origin of the receptors is a man between 18 and 29 years old in good health. Some clones in this sample may be carry-over from other donors' samples.

To note about this clone: Different DNA sequences within this sample yield the same CDR3. V gene TRBV7-3 combines with J gene TRBJ1-5; possible D gene TRBD1, 6 bases. This CDR3 comprises 13 residues. CDR1 and CDR2 from the germline V gene are SGHTA and FQGTGA. The V end lost 5 bases, the J end lost 4 bases, and 9 bases lay between the germline ends. For the CDR3, the DNA is TGTGCCAGCAGCCTGGACAGTAATCAGCCCCAGCATTTT. Residues: CASSLDSNQPQHF.

This chain connects TRBV18 to TRBJ2-3, with a possible D match to TRBD1 (5 bases). V was clipped by 2 bases and J by 4 bases, with 10 bases between them. Germline CDR1 is KGHSH and CDR2 is LQKENI. CDR3 size: 14 residues. This chain's CDR3 is CASSPSQGPDTQYF. The CDR3 DNA reads TGTGCCAGCTCACCATCGCAGGGCCCAGATACGCAGTATTTT.

The V gene is TRBV5-8, the J gene TRBJ2-7; 10 bases are a match to TRBD2. Trimming removed 2 bases from V and 6 bases from J; junction bases left unmatched: 11. Germline assignment: CDR1 SGHTS and CDR2 YDEGEE. The CDR3 has 16 residues. The CDR3 here is CASSLGGLAGAIEQYF. The CDR3 DNA is TGTGCCAGCAGCTTAGGCGGGCTAGCGGGAGCTATCGAGCAGTACTTC.

The chain uses TRBV5-1 and TRBJ1-2, with 8 bases aligning to TRBD1. The CDR3 loop spans 14 amino acids. The V gene end was trimmed by 1 base and the J gene end by 5 bases; junction bases not matched to a gene: 4. Germline V gene lookup returns CDR1 SGHRS and CDR2 YFSETQ. Here the CDR3 reads CASSLTGGEYGYTF. DNA for the CDR3: TGCGCCAGCAGCTTGACAGGGGGAGAGTATGGCTACACCTTC.

The chain recombines TRBV28 with TRBJ1-2; D remains unclear. V was clipped by 2 bases and J by 0 bases, with 10 bases between them. The CDR3 runs to 15 residues. Germline assignment: CDR1 MDHEN and CDR2 SYDVKM. CDR3 DNA: TGTGCCAGCAGTTTAAGCGGGCGCGCTAACTATGGCTACACCTTC. Translating gives CASSLSGRANYGYTF.

The chain has TRBV5-1 and TRBJ2-2, with 9 bases that match TRBD1. This CDR3 has 15 residues. With 4 bases clipped from V and 1 base from J, the junction kept 2 bases outside the gene matches. The germline gives CDR1 SGHRS, CDR2 YFSETQ. CDR3 loop: CASSRTGENTGELFF. CDR3 in DNA: TGCGCCAGCAGCCGGACAGGGGAGAACACCGGGGAGCTGTTTTTT.

The rearrangement uses TRBV10-3 and TRBJ1-5, with 7 nucleotides matching TRBD1. The CDR3 has 15 residues. With 2 bases clipped from V and 6 bases from J, the junction kept 7 bases outside the gene matches. In germline, CDR1 is ENHRY, CDR2 SYGVKD. The CDR3 loop is CAISEGTALSQPQHF. In nucleotides, the CDR3 is TGTGCCATCAGTGAGGGGACAGCCCTGAGTCAGCCCCAGCATTTT.

J is TRBJ1-2 and V is TRBV5-6; D uncertain. Trimming removed 5 bases at V and 4 bases at J, with 15 bases between. CDR3 length: 14 amino acids. In germline, CDR1 is SGHDT, CDR2 YYEEEE. The CDR3 loop is CASSWPSTFYGYTF. DNA of the CDR3: TGTGCCAGCAGTTGGCCCTCCACCTTCTATGGCTACACCTTC.

V and J are TRBV5-6 and TRBJ2-6; 8 nucleotides align to TRBD1. J was trimmed by 1 base and V by 7 bases; bases with no gene match: 13. Germline CDR1 reads SGHDT; CDR2 reads YYEEEE. The CDR3 length is 18 residues. The CDR3 region is CASYMSGQGASGANVLTF. CDR3 in DNA: TGTGCCAGCTATATGTCGGGGCAGGGGGCATCTGGGGCCAACGTCCTGACTTTC.

This chain joins TRBV6-1 and TRBJ2-7; D might be TRBD1 or TRBD2, each matching 5 bases. Germline CDR1 reads MNHNS; CDR2 reads SASEGT. The CDR3 runs 14 residues. Trimming stripped 5 bases from V and 3 bases from J, with 14 bases between. CDR3 in amino acids: CASSLRDGGYEQYF. CDR3 in DNA: TGTGCCAGCAGTCTCCGGGACGGAGGCTACGAGCAGTACTTC.

The chain carries TRBV18 and TRBJ2-1, with a weak D call TRBD1 (5 bases). CDR3 size: 15 residues. The V gene lost 6 bases and the J gene lost 4 bases, with 16 bases spanning the gap. Germline V gene lookup returns CDR1 KGHSH and CDR2 LQKENI. The CDR3 sequence is CASSANFGAYNEQFF. In DNA, the CDR3 is TGTGCCAGCTCCGCAAATTTTGGGGCATACAATGAGCAGTTCTTC.

The CDR3 reads CASSMGTAISTDTQYF. CDR3 in DNA: TGTGCCAGTAGTATGGGCACAGCCATTAGCACAGATACGCAGTATTTT. The rearrangement uses TRBV19 and TRBJ2-3; D is ambiguous. The CDR3 is 16 residues long. V shed 3 bases and J shed 0 bases, with 13 bases lying between them. CDR1 and CDR2 (germline): LNHDA, SQIVND (reference sequence).

The rearrangement joins TRBV7-3 to TRBJ2-2; D might be TRBD1 (5 bases). The V gene's germline CDR1 is SGHTA and CDR2 FQGTGA. This CDR3 has 15 residues. Deletions cut 6 bases from V and 0 bases from J, with 11 bases between. In DNA form, the CDR3 reads TGTGCCAGCAGATTGACAGTCGCGAACACCGGGGAGCTGTTTTTT. Amino acids: CASRLTVANTGELFF.

The rearrangement joins TRBV6-1 to TRBJ2-1; D is unclear. The V gene's germline CDR1 is MNHNS and CDR2 SASEGT. The CDR3 spans 17 residues. The ends were cut back, 0 bases at V and 4 bases at J, with 16 bases in the middle. CDR3: CASSEARWPQRYNEQFF. The CDR3 DNA is TGTGCCAGCAGTGAAGCGCGCTGGCCCCAACGGTACAATGAGCAGTTCTTC.

This chain uses TRBV7-2 with TRBJ2-1; no clear D. Germline V gene sequence: CDR1 SGHTA, CDR2 FQGNSA. This CDR3 has 12 residues. The ends were cut back, 8 bases at V and 9 bases at J, with 14 bases in the middle. This chain's CDR3 is CASDQSGREQFF. The CDR3 DNA is TGTGCCAGCGACCAGTCGGGTCGTGAGCAGTTCTTC.